Included here is one T cell receptor beta chain sequence, with context. Trimming at V came to 5 bases and at J to 7 bases, leaving 7 bases not matched to a gene. This CDR3 is 15 amino acids long. Germline V gives CDR1 SGHVS, CDR2 FQNEAQ. The data were taken from a study of control samples from healthy donors and cancer patients. Clones were read by immunoSEQ multiplex PCR, and TCRdb kept only the in-frame ones, dropping some. The table shows about 94,000 clones, with about nine tenths occurring only once. The chain combines TRBV7-8 with TRBJ1-4, with TRBD1 identical over 10 bases. Sequencing was performed on blood. This receptor was taken from a woman under 30 in good health. CDR3 region: CASSARQGAGEKLFF. As DNA, the CDR3 is TGTGCCAGCAGCGCCCGACAGGGGGCGGGTGAAAAACTGTTTTTT.